These T cell receptor beta chains were read from a single sample in a study of blood T cells in healthy people across ages. MiXCR was run by TCRdb on the 5' RACE reads, yielding one entry per CDR3 protein. The sample has 800,000 or so distinct CDR3 sequences; more than 20% are singletons. These data were likewise used in another study, on T cells of mothers and their children.

Sample: blood. The receptors stem from a boy aged 5-17 years in good health. CDR3s include the opening cysteine and the closing phenylalanine or tryptophan. A D gene is named only where the DNA matches it firmly. Rows may omit the clone size; those that give it use once, few, many or a size class.

d_gene	v_gene	j_gene	abundance	CDR3aa	CDR3nt
TRBD1	TRBV5-1	TRBJ2-7	-	CASSRTGTGGYEQYF	TGCGCCAGCAGTCGCACCGGGACAGGGGGCTACGAGCAGTACTTC
-	TRBV29-1	TRBJ1-5	-	CSAALNVDQPQHF	TGCAGCGCCGCATTGAATGTGGATCAGCCCCAGCATTTT
-	TRBV12-3/TRBV12-4	TRBJ2-3	-	CASSPGRQTDTRYF	TGTGCCAGCAGTCCCGGGCGCCAGACAGATACGCGGTATTTT
-	TRBV28	TRBJ2-7	-	CASSLRGSAGREQYF	TGTGCCAGCAGTTTACGGGGCAGCGCAGGGCGTGAGCAGTACTTC
TRBD1	TRBV5-1	TRBJ1-2	-	CASSKTGQGVDGYTF	TGCGCCAGCAGCAAAACCGGACAGGGGGTTGATGGCTACACCTTC
TRBD2	TRBV25-1	TRBJ2-2	-	CASSGKLAGVNTGELFF	TGTGCCAGCAGTGGTAAACTAGCGGGAGTTAACACCGGGGAGCTGTTTTTT
TRBD2	TRBV7-2	TRBJ2-5	few	CASSSLAGNGETQYF	TGTGCCAGCAGCTCCTTAGCGGGAAACGGGGAGACCCAGTACTTC
-	TRBV29-1	TRBJ2-5	-	CSVERSPSQETQYF	TGCAGCGTTGAAAGGAGTCCTTCGCAAGAGACCCAGTACTTC
-	TRBV6-2/TRBV6-3	TRBJ1-1	-	CASSWTHFVGRTEAFF	TGTGCCAGCAGTTGGACCCACTTTGTGGGTCGGACTGAAGCTTTCTTT
-	TRBV10-2	TRBJ1-5	many	CASSEGGLGNQPQHF	TGCGCCAGCAGTGAGGGGGGGCTTGGCAATCAGCCCCAGCATTTT
-	TRBV13	TRBJ2-3	once	CASSLAVRESSTDTQYF	TGTGCCAGCAGCTTAGCGGTCCGCGAATCTAGCACAGATACGCAGTATTTT
-	TRBV5-1	TRBJ2-7	few	CASSLSIPYYEQYF	TGCGCCAGCAGCTTGAGTATACCTTACTACGAGCAGTACTTC
-	TRBV5-8	TRBJ2-1	-	CASSLYVGEQFF	TGTGCCAGCAGCTTGTATGTTGGGGAGCAGTTCTTC
-	TRBV4-1	TRBJ2-5	-	CASSQETLQETQYF	TGCGCCAGCAGCCAAGAAACTCTCCAAGAGACCCAGTACTTC
-	TRBV27	TRBJ2-1	-	CASSLTGRGEQFF	TGTGCCAGCAGTTTGACAGGGAGGGGTGAGCAGTTCTTC
TRBD1	TRBV7-2	TRBJ2-5	-	CASSTEQGLEETQYF	TGTGCCAGCAGCACCGAACAGGGGCTGGAAGAGACCCAGTACTTC
-	TRBV4-3	TRBJ1-6	few	CASSPFLHNSPLHF	TGCGCCAGCAGCCCCTTTTTACATAATTCACCCCTCCACTTT
-	TRBV29-1	TRBJ2-1	-	CSGLGIHNEQFF	TGCAGCGGCTTGGGAATACACAATGAGCAGTTCTTC
-	TRBV13	TRBJ2-5	-	CASSITWEAQYF	TGTGCCAGCAGCATAACGTGGGAGGCCCAGTACTTC
-	TRBV20-1	TRBJ1-4	few	CSAENSNEKLFF	TGCAGTGCTGAGAATAGTAATGAAAAACTGTTTTTT
-	TRBV7-9	TRBJ2-5	-	CASSLLGGARFVETQYF	TGTGCCAGCAGCCTCCTCGGGGGCGCGAGGTTTGTCGAGACCCAGTACTTC
-	TRBV7-2	TRBJ2-7	many	CAIPPVAGSSYEQYF	TGTGCCATCCCCCCAGTTGCGGGAAGCTCCTACGAGCAGTACTTC
TRBD1	TRBV5-4	TRBJ2-3	-	CASSFWGQLTDTQYF	TGTGCCAGCAGCTTCTGGGGACAGCTCACAGATACGCAGTATTTT
TRBD2	TRBV7-9	TRBJ2-3	few	CASSLRRTSGSTDTQYF	TGTGCCAGCAGCTTACGACGGACTAGCGGGAGCACAGATACGCAGTATTTT
TRBD2	TRBV5-1	TRBJ2-7	few	CASSPEAGVEEQYF	TGCGCCAGCAGCCCCGAGGCGGGGGTAGAAGAGCAGTACTTC
-	TRBV4-3	TRBJ2-7	many	CASSPGRGYEQYF	TGCGCCAGCAGCCCTGGACGAGGGTACGAGCAGTACTTC
-	TRBV18	TRBJ2-7	-	CASQFDKLGEQYF	TGTGCCAGTCAGTTTGATAAACTGGGGGAGCAGTACTTC
-	TRBV6-2/TRBV6-3	TRBJ2-4	many	CASRSRDLPAIGIQYF	TGTGCCAGCAGAAGCCGGGACTTACCCGCGATAGGCATTCAGTACTTC
TRBD1	TRBV7-2	TRBJ1-2	-	CASSIGDRSNYGYTF	TGTGCCAGCAGCATCGGGGACAGATCAAACTATGGCTACACCTTC
TRBD1	TRBV13	TRBJ1-1	-	CASSLEGGRTAFF	TGTGCCAGCAGCTTAGAAGGGGGCAGGACGGCTTTCTTT
TRBD2	TRBV4-2	TRBJ2-5	few	CASSQEAREGRETQYF	TGTGCCAGCAGCCAAGAGGCGCGGGAGGGCCGGGAGACCCAGTACTTC